A single TCR beta chain is shown here with its context. The antigen is undetermined. CDR1 and CDR2 from the germline V gene are MNHNS and SASEGT. V was pared by 6 bases and J by 3 bases, with 15 bases between. The length of the CDR3 is 15 residues. Treatment meaning: 10-day PBMC culture with coronavirus spike peptide pools or control peptides (ViraFEST assay). ViraFEST used peptide pools to expand antigen-specific T cells, then sequenced TCRs. Cultured CD4+ T cells had their DNA profiled by the Oncomine TCR Beta short-read assay. Investigators isolated genomic DNA from cultured CD4+ T cells. TCRdb fed the PCR reads into MiXCR, producing one record per CDR3 protein. Of about 12,000 distinct CDR3 sequences listed, roughly 74% were seen once; the top ten hold approximately 10%. These data come from a study of vaccination and CD4 T cells after COVID-19.

The receptor comes from a human donor who had recovered from COVID-19. The sample was CD4+ T cells from blood, cultured in vitro. The chain couples TRBV6-1 to TRBJ1-5; TRBD1 is a possible D gene (6 bases). CDR3 coding DNA: TGTGCCAGCAGACAGGGCCTTAATCACAATCAGCCCCAGCATTTT. Its translation is CASRQGLNHNQPQHF.